The clone carrying this TCR beta chain turned up a few times. The CDR3 spans 16 residues. Trimming removed 1 base from V and 6 bases from J, with 13 bases in between. Germline loops: CDR1 LGHNA, CDR2 YSLEER. Together with a sample-barcoded 5' primer, a J-beta primer mix was included in a second PCR lasting roughly 6 to 12 cycles. MiXCR, run by TCRdb on the 5' RACE reads, gives a single entry per CDR3 protein. Of 1.8 million or so distinct CDR3 sequences listed, about 39% were seen once; the top ten hold more than 20%. This entry is derived from a study of blood T cells in healthy people across ages. On the study more broadly: The template switching approach captured approximately one barcoded beta molecule for every two T cells.

The TCR comes from a human donor in good health. Sequenced: blood. The chain recombines TRBV4-3 with TRBJ1-6; no reliable D call. CDR3 in amino acids: CASSQGLGEGNSPLHF. The CDR3, as DNA: TGCGCCAGCAGCCAAGGTCTCGGGGAGGGTAATTCACCCCTCCACTTT.